Each of the 30 T cell receptor beta chains below was sequenced from the same sample in a study of cytomegalovirus exposure and HLA in healthy donors. The PCR ran on 60 Vbeta and 13 Jbeta primers. Clones were read by immunoSEQ multiplex PCR, and TCRdb kept only the in-frame ones, dropping some. The sample includes approximately 240,000 clones, around 80% of them seen just once. The sample taken for sequencing was PBMCs. The receptors shown here come from a woman in her 40s in good health and CMV-seronegative.

This chain connects TRBV30 to TRBJ1-6; D remains unclear. Trimming cost V 3 bases and J 7 bases, with 13 bases left between them. The germline V gene encodes CDR1 GTSNPN and CDR2 SVGIG (reference sequence). CDR3 size: 14 residues. DNA of the CDR3: TGTGCCTGGAGGCTTACAGAGGGCAATTCACCCCTCCACTTT. Residues: CAWRLTEGNSPLHF.

The chain carries TRBV18 and TRBJ1-2; no firm D call. The V gene's germline CDR1 is KGHSH and CDR2 LQKENI. This CDR3 region has 14 residues. V gave up 4 bases and J gave up 5 bases, with 14 bases separating them. CDR3 region: CASSQTENSYGYTF. For the CDR3, the DNA is TGTGCCAGCTCACAAACCGAGAACTCTTATGGCTACACCTTC.

This clone was counted a few times. This chain joins TRBV2 and TRBJ1-4; D not certain. The CDR3 sequence is 15 residues long. V was pared by 4 bases and J by 5 bases, with 14 bases between. Germline values: CDR1 SNHLY, CDR2 FYNNEI. The CDR3 sequence is CASSVPNGVNEKLFF. In DNA form, the CDR3 reads TGTGCCAGCAGTGTACCGAACGGGGTCAATGAAAAACTGTTTTTT.

V usage is TRBV6-5 and J usage is TRBJ1-2; D might be TRBD1 (6 bases). This CDR3 spans 16 amino acids. CDR1 and CDR2 from the germline V gene are MNHEY and SVGAGI. The V and J ends lost 4 bases and 6 bases respectively, with 21 bases between them. This CDR3 reads CASSFGQPSVRDGYTF. CDR3 sequence (DNA): TGTGCCAGCAGTTTCGGACAGCCGAGCGTACGGGATGGCTACACCTTC.

For this clone: Other nucleotide sequences from this sample produce the same CDR3. The CDR3 nucleotides are TGTGCCAGCAGCTTAGCCGGTGCGGGGATGGCTTTCTTT. Its protein product is CASSLAGAGMAFF. The chain recombines TRBV13 with TRBJ1-1; D not certain. CDR1 and CDR2 (germline): PRHDT, FYEKMQ (reference sequence). Trimming left V 1 base short and J 11 bases short, with 14 bases between. CDR3 length: 13 amino acids. The entire variable domain, with the rest obtained from reference TRBV13 and TRBJ1-1, is as follows: AAGVIQSPRHLIKEKRETATLKCYPIPRHDTVYWYQQGPGQDPQFLISFYEKMQSDKGSIPDRFSAQQFSDYHSELNMSSLELGDSALYFCASSLAGAGMAFFGQGTRLTVV.

The rearrangement joins TRBV7-2 to TRBJ1-5; 7 nucleotides match TRBD1. Trimming at V came to 1 base and at J to 7 bases, leaving 7 bases not matched to a gene. This CDR3 is 15 amino acids long. Germline V gives CDR1 SGHTA, CDR2 FQGNSA. The CDR3: CASSLVVGQNQPQHF. CDR3 coding DNA: TGTGCCAGCAGCTTAGTGGTGGGACAGAACCAGCCCCAGCATTTT.

The chain recombines TRBV7-2 with TRBJ1-3; 7 nucleotides align to TRBD1. J was trimmed by 0 bases and V by 7 bases; bases with no gene match: 6. The CDR3 has 15 residues. CDR1 SGHTA and CDR2 FQGNSA come from the germline V gene. CDR3 in amino acids: CASTEQGLSGNTIYF. CDR3 nucleotides: TGTGCCAGCACCGAACAGGGGCTCTCTGGAAACACCATATATTTT. The whole variable domain, remainder taken from reference TRBV7-2 and TRBJ1-3, is GAGVSQSPSNKVTEKGKDVELRCDPISGHTALYWYRQSLGQGLEFLIYFQGNSAPDKSGLPSDRFSAERTGGSVSTLTIQRTQQEDSAVYLCASTEQGLSGNTIYFGEGSWLTVV.

The gene calls are TRBV7-2 and TRBJ2-1; TRBD2 agrees at 8 bases. The CDR3 covers 18 residues. V lost 1 base to trimming and J lost 6 bases; unmatched junction nucleotides: 14. Germline CDR1 is SGHTA and CDR2 is FQGNSA. As DNA, the CDR3 is TGTGCCAGCAGCTTAGGCCGGGGGGGGGCGGCTTGGGGCAATGAGCAGTTCTTC. This codes for CASSLGRGGAAWGNEQFF.

The CDR3, as DNA: TGTGCCAGCAGCCAAGCAACAGGGTCTCCCTATGGCTACACCTTC. Translating gives CASSQATGSPYGYTF. The chain couples TRBV4-2 to TRBJ1-2; a weak D match, TRBD1 (6 bases). The CDR3 has 15 amino acids. V gave up 1 base and J gave up 4 bases, with 13 bases separating them. Germline loops: CDR1 LGHNA, CDR2 YNFKEQ.

The J gene is TRBJ2-1, the V gene TRBV29-1; D possibly corresponds to TRBD1 (6 bases). Trimming pared 0 bases from V and 3 bases from J, leaving 15 bases between. CDR1 is SQVTM, CDR2 ANQGSEA, per germline. This CDR3 has 16 amino acids. CDR3 residues: CSVEDPTGSNYNEQFF. The CDR3 nucleotides are TGCAGCGTTGAAGACCCTACAGGGTCGAACTACAATGAGCAGTTCTTC.

The chain uses TRBV28 and TRBJ1-2; weak D call: TRBD1 (6 bases). With 3 bases removed from V and 7 bases from J, the gap between germline ends came to 15 bases. Germline CDR1 is MDHEN and CDR2 is SYDVKM. The CDR3 sequence is 14 residues long. The CDR3: CASSLGGAAGGYTF. CDR3 nucleotides: TGTGCCAGCAGTTTGGGGGGGGCTGCTGGTGGCTACACCTTC.

The chain is built from TRBV6-1 and TRBJ2-5; maybe TRBD1 (6 bases). The J call is uncertain, as TRBJ2-7 better fits the DNA end. The CDR3 runs to 14 residues. CDR1 is MNHNS, CDR2 SASEGT, per germline. Here the CDR3 reads CASTTTGFSYEQYF. The CDR3 region has the DNA TGTGCCAGCACCACGACAGGCTTCTCCTACGAGCAGTACTTC.

The chain is built from TRBV11-3 and TRBJ2-2, with TRBD2 matching over 8 bases. J gave up 5 bases and V 6 bases, and 8 bases lay outside the gene matches. The CDR3 covers 15 residues. Germline assignment: CDR1 SGHNT and CDR2 YENEEA. For the CDR3, the DNA is TGTGCCAGCAGTCGCGGAGCGGGGGTAACCGGGGAGCTGTTTTTT. Its protein product is CASSRGAGVTGELFF.

The gene calls are TRBV19 and TRBJ1-3; no definite D call. With 5 bases removed from V and 2 bases from J, the gap between germline ends came to 7 bases. Germline CDR1 is LNHDA and CDR2 is SQIVND (reference sequence). The CDR3 is 13 amino acids. For the CDR3, the DNA is TGTGCCAGTAGTTCCGGTCCTGGAAACACCATATATTTT. Residues: CASSSGPGNTIYF.

The rearrangement joins TRBV6-1 to TRBJ1-1; D not resolved. Germline CDR1 and CDR2: MNHNS and SASEGT. This CDR3 has 13 residues. V lost 0 bases to trimming and J lost 4 bases, with 6 bases between them. The CDR3 is CASSEAGGTEAFF. CDR3 bases: TGTGCCAGCAGTGAAGCTGGCGGCACTGAAGCTTTCTTT.

The V and J genes are TRBV7-8 and TRBJ2-7, with 7 nucleotides matching TRBD1. Germline values: CDR1 SGHVS, CDR2 FQNEAQ. V dropped 7 bases and J dropped 5; count of bases not matched to a gene: 11. CDR3 size: 14 residues. For the CDR3, the DNA is TGTGCCAGCACTCACCCAACAGGGGCTAACGAGCAGTACTTC. This gives the protein CASTHPTGANEQYF.

This sequence joins TRBV6-5 and TRBJ1-2; no clear D. This CDR3 contains 14 residues. Trimming pared 2 bases from V and 4 bases from J, leaving 11 bases between. Germline V gene lookup returns CDR1 MNHEY and CDR2 SVGAGI. CDR3 sequence (DNA): TGTGCCAGCAGTTACAGTCGTCCGGGCTATGGCTACACCTTC. It encodes CASSYSRPGYGYTF.

This chain connects TRBV6-6 to TRBJ2-7; no clear D gene. Between the trimmed V and J ends, which lost 10 bases and 4 bases, there was a span of 20 bases. The CDR3 has 14 residues. Germline V gene lookup returns CDR1 MNHNY and CDR2 SVGAGI (reference sequence). The CDR3, as DNA: TGTGCCACCACCCTCCTATCTACTTCTTACGAGCAGTACTTC. Its translation: CATTLLSTSYEQYF.

V usage is TRBV2 and J usage is TRBJ1-6; a possible D gene is TRBD1 (5 bases). This CDR3 contains 13 residues. Germline CDR1 reads SNHLY; CDR2 reads FYNNEI. V was cut by 3 bases and J by 8 bases, with 8 bases left in between. CDR3: CASSEGPDSPLHF. The CDR3 DNA reads as TGTGCCAGCAGTGAGGGGCCCGATTCACCCCTCCACTTT. The whole variable domain, remainder taken from reference TRBV2 and TRBJ1-6, is EPEVTQTPSHQVTQMGQEVILRCVPISNHLYFYWYRQILGQKVEFLVSFYNNEISEKSEIFDDQFSVERPDGSNFTLKIRSTKLEDSAMYFCASSEGPDSPLHFGNGTRLTVT.

The V gene is TRBV14, the J gene TRBJ1-2; the match to TRBD1 covers 7 bases. CDR3 length: 17 residues. Trimming cost V 1 base and J 3 bases; bases outside gene matches: 11. Germline loops: CDR1 SGHDN, CDR2 FVKESK. CDR3 bases: TGTGCCAGCAGCCAAGGATTTACAGGGGACTTGGACTATGGCTACACCTTC. Protein product: CASSQGFTGDLDYGYTF.

This chain links TRBV9 with TRBJ1-1; D might be TRBD1 (5 bases). The V and J ends lost 5 bases and 3 bases respectively, with 17 bases between them. The CDR3 sequence is 15 residues long. CDR1 SGDLS and CDR2 YYNGEE come from the germline V gene. This CDR3 reads CASSRGGAGDTEAFF. The DNA for the CDR3 is TGTGCCAGCAGTCGGGGGGGAGCGGGTGACACTGAAGCTTTCTTT.

CDR3 DNA: TGCGCCAGCAGCCTGAGGTCCGGGGGGGCAACAGATACGCAGTATTTT. Amino acids: CASSLRSGGATDTQYF. The chain links TRBV5-1 to TRBJ2-3; TRBD2 agrees at 8 bases. Germline CDR1 reads SGHRS; CDR2 reads YFSETQ. The CDR3 loop spans 16 amino acids. Losses at the gene ends were 4 bases for V and 3 bases for J; bases not matched to a gene: 10.

V usage is TRBV30 and J usage is TRBJ1-1, with 8 positions matching TRBD1. Germline V CDR1 and CDR2: GTSNPN, SVGIG (reference sequence). The junction had 9 bases not matched to a gene; V was cut back by 3 bases and J by 6 bases. CDR3 length: 14 residues. CDR3 nucleotide sequence: TGTGCCTGGAGCTTAGACAGGGGCTTCGCTGAAGCTTTCTTT. Encoded protein: CAWSLDRGFAEAFF.

CDR3 sequence reads: CASSTTSGITDTQYF. CDR3 bases: TGTGCCAGCAGTACAACTAGCGGCATCACAGATACGCAGTATTTT. The chain couples TRBV6-1 to TRBJ2-3; TRBD2 matches at 8 bases. The CDR3 is 15 residues long. V lost 5 bases to trimming and J lost 2 bases; unmatched junction nucleotides: 6. From germline, CDR1 is MNHNS and CDR2 SASEGT.

V gene TRBV19 combines with J gene TRBJ2-3; D call uncertain. Deletions cut 3 bases from V and 0 bases from J, with 4 bases between. This CDR3 is 13 amino acids long. Germline lookup yields CDR1 LNHDA and CDR2 SQIVND (reference sequence). CDR3 sequence: CASSIQSTDTQYF. Written as DNA, the CDR3 is TGTGCCAGTAGTATTCAAAGCACAGATACGCAGTATTTT.

Only a few counts were recorded for this clone. The CDR3 DNA sequence: TGTGCCAGCAGCCTCGACAGCTACTACGAGCAGTACTTC. This codes for CASSLDSYYEQYF. The genes are TRBV5-4 and TRBJ2-7; perhaps TRBD1 as D (5 bases). The CDR3 length is 13 residues. Germline-derived CDR1 and CDR2 are SGHNT and YYREEE (reference sequence). V was trimmed by 4 bases and J by 3 bases, leaving 11 bases between them.

The V and J genes are TRBV9 and TRBJ1-1, with 7 nucleotides matching TRBD1. Per germline, CDR1 SGDLS and CDR2 YYNGEE. The trim removed 0 bases at V and 7 bases at J, leaving 6 bases unmatched. The CDR3 totals 14 residues. DNA of the CDR3: TGTGCCAGCAGCGTAGCCACAGGGGCGGGTGAAGCTTTCTTT. As protein: CASSVATGAGEAFF.

For this clone: The sample holds other DNA sequences that translate to the same CDR3. The gene calls are TRBV29-1 and TRBJ1-1; D is undetermined. V lost 2 bases and J 2 bases, leaving 9 bases between the germline ends. The CDR3 is 13 amino acids. Germline values: CDR1 SQVTM, CDR2 ANQGSEA. The CDR3 nucleotides are TGCAGCGTTGAACCAGGTTTTAACACTGAAGCTTTCTTT. Translated, it gives CSVEPGFNTEAFF.

The chain has TRBV11-3 and TRBJ2-5; 14 positions agree with TRBD2. Germline values: CDR1 SGHNT, CDR2 YENEEA. V trimming: 4 bases; J trimming: 4 bases; junction bases outside the gene matches: 8. This CDR3 has 17 residues. CDR3 coding DNA: TGTGCCAGCAGCTCAAGACTAGCGGGGGGGCCTAGAGAGACCCAGTACTTC. Amino acids: CASSSRLAGGPRETQYF.

This clone showed up just once. The CDR3 bases are TGCGCCAGCGGGGACATCCAAGAGACCCAGTACTTC. This encodes CASGDIQETQYF. This chain uses TRBV4-1 with TRBJ2-5, with a weak D call TRBD1 (6 bases). Trimming shortened V by 8 bases and J by 1 base, and 8 bases separated the two germline ends. The V gene's germline CDR1 is MGHRA and CDR2 YSYEKL. The CDR3 loop spans 12 amino acids.